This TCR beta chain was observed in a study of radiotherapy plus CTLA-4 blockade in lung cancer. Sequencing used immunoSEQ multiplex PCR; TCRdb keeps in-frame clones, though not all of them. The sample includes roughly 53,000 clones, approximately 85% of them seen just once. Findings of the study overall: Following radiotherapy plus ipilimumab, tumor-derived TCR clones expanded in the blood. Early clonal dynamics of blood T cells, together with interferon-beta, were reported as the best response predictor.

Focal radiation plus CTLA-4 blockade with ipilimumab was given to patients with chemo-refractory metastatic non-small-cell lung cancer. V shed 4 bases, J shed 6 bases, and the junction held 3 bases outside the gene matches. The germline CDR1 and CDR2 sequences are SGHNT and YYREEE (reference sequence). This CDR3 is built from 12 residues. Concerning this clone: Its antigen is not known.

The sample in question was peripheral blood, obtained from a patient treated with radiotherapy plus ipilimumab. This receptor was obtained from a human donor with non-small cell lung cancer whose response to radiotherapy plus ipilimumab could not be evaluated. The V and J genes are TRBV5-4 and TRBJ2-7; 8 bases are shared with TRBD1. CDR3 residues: CASSAQGAEQYF. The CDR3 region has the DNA TGTGCCAGCAGCGCCCAGGGGGCCGAGCAGTACTTC.